The rows below give T cell receptor beta chains drawn from one sample of a study of T cell repertoires in cytomegalovirus infection. Each CDR3 protein gets one entry after TCRdb re-called the reads with MiXCR. The data contain about 740,000 distinct CDR3 sequences, 35% of them seen just once; the ten biggest clones take up more than 2.5%. Sequencing was carried out using PBMCs. These receptors all come from a human donor in good health (CMV status not recorded). Some clones in this sample may be carry-over from other donors' samples. The CDR3 runs from the conserved cysteine through the conserved F or W. D genes are given only for firm matches. For some rows the clone size is stated as once, few or many, or as a class when expanded; others skip it.

>TRBJ1-4|TRBD1|-|TRBV6-8
TGTGCCAGCAGTCGAAACGGCAGGGGGCTAGAAAAACTGTTTTTT
CASSRNGRGLEKLFF
>TRBJ2-1|-|-|TRBV29-1
TGCAGCGTTGCCCGACAGGTCACTGAGCAGTTCTTC
CSVARQVTEQFF
>TRBJ1-5|-|-|TRBV27
TGTGCCAGCAGTTTATCCAGGACAGTGAATCAGCCCCAGCATTTT
CASSLSRTVNQPQHF
>TRBJ1-4|TRBD1|-|TRBV3-1
TGTGCCAGCAGCCAAAAAGGACAGGTTTGGAATGAAAAACTGTTTTTT
CASSQKGQVWNEKLFF
>TRBJ1-1|TRBD1|-|TRBV5-6
TGTGCCAGCAGCGTACCGGGACAGGGTTGGTCGAACACTGAAGCTTTCTTT
CASSVPGQGWSNTEAFF
>TRBJ2-5|TRBD2|-|TRBV7-9
TGTGCCAGCGGTAGCGGGCAGTACCAAGAGACCCAGTACTTC
CASGSGQYQETQYF
>TRBJ1-2|-|many|TRBV12-3/TRBV12-4
TGTGCCAGCAGTTTCGGTAGTTGGTTACAGAGATTCGATGGCTACACCTTC
CASSFGSWLQRFDGYTF
>TRBJ1-4|-|-|TRBV12-3/TRBV12-4
TGTGCCAGCAGTTCGGACGGGCTTAATGAAAAACTGTTTTTT
CASSSDGLNEKLFF
>TRBJ1-6|-|many|TRBV7-8
TGTGCCAGCAGCTTAGAGGCTCAAAGTTCCTATAATTCACCCCTCCACTTT
CASSLEAQSSYNSPLHF
>TRBJ2-2|TRBD1|-|TRBV20-1
TGCAGTGCTAGAGATTCCGGACAGGACACCGGGGAGCTGTTTTTT
CSARDSGQDTGELFF
>TRBJ2-1|TRBD2|-|TRBV4-3
TGCGCCAGCAGCCTGGGCCCGGGACTAGCGAGGTGGGAGCAGTTCTTC
CASSLGPGLARWEQFF
>TRBJ2-3|TRBD2|once|TRBV28
TGTGCCAGCAGTTCGACTAGCGGGAGGGACATCAATACGCAGTATTTT
CASSSTSGRDINTQYF
>TRBJ2-7|-|-|TRBV15
TGTGCCACCAGCAGAGTTAGGGGGGACGAGCAGTACTTC
CATSRVRGDEQYF
>TRBJ2-1|TRBD1|-|TRBV28
TGTGCCAGCAGACGGGACAGGGTAGCATACAATGAGCAGTTCTTC
CASRRDRVAYNEQFF
>TRBJ2-7|TRBD1|-|TRBV28
TGTGCCAGCAGGGGAACAGGGGGCGTCAACGAGCAGTACTTC
CASRGTGGVNEQYF
>TRBJ1-6|-|-|TRBV27
TGTGCCAGCAGATCGTCGGGACTCGGGAGCTCCTATAATTCACCCCTCCACTTT
CASRSSGLGSSYNSPLHF
>TRBJ2-1|TRBD1|-|TRBV5-1
TGCGCCAGCGGTCCCGGGACAGATTACAATGAGCAGTTCTTC
CASGPGTDYNEQFF
>TRBJ2-7|TRBD2|once|TRBV20-1
TGCAGTGCTAGAAGGGGACTAGCGGGAGGGTACTCCTACGAGCAGTACTTC
CSARRGLAGGYSYEQYF